A single sample is the source of the 30 T cell receptor beta chains below, sequenced in a study of CD8+CD57+ T cells in acquired aplastic anemia. Using genomic DNA as the template, TCR beta VDJ and CDR3 profiling was carried out. Using its own MiXCR run on the reads, TCRdb lists one record per CDR3 protein. Among 50,000 to 65,000 distinct CDR3 sequences listed, less than 65% were seen once. Sample: sorted CD4+, CD8+, or CD8+CD57+ T cells (not recorded which) from PBMCs. The receptors shown here come from a human donor in good health, serving as a control.

As for this clonotype: As the CDR3 is not closed by the conserved phenylalanine or tryptophan, this likely results from a read error. CDR3 amino acids: CASSLGQLGSNQPQHS. The DNA of the CDR3 is TGTGCCAGCAGCTTAGGACAGTTAGGAAGCAATCAGCCCCAGCATTCT. V gene TRBV7-6 combines with J gene TRBJ1-5; tentative D call: TRBD1 (5 bases). This CDR3 comprises 16 residues. Germline V CDR1 and CDR2: SGHVS, FNYEAQ. With 1 base removed from V and 1 base from J, the gap between germline ends came to 11 bases.

By share of the sample, this clonotype is medium-sized (0.01 to 0.1%). This rearrangement joins TRBV19 to TRBJ2-7, with TRBD1 as a possible D gene (6 bases). CDR1 and CDR2 (germline): LNHDA, SQIVND (reference sequence). There are 13 residues in the CDR3. Trimming cost V 0 bases and J 6 bases, with 9 bases left between them. The CDR3 region has the DNA TGTGCCAGTAGTATAGATGGGACACGCGAGCAGTACTTC. Amino acid sequence: CASSIDGTREQYF.

The chain recombines TRBV10-3 with TRBJ2-5, with 7 bases lining up with TRBD1. V shed 2 bases and J 7 bases; nucleotides not matched to a gene: 7. Germline values: CDR1 ENHRY, CDR2 SYGVKD. The CDR3 sequence is 14 residues long. DNA of the CDR3: TGTGCCATCAGTGAGATCGACAGACAGGGGACCCAGTACTTC. Translated, it gives CAISEIDRQGTQYF.

The chain is built from TRBV24-1 and TRBJ1-2; TRBD1 matches at 8 bases. Germline values: CDR1 KGHDR, CDR2 SFDVKD. Trimming removed 4 bases from V and 11 bases from J; junction bases left unmatched: 5. The CDR3 is made up of 12 amino acids. CDR3 region: CATSESTGEYTF. CDR3 nucleotide sequence: TGTGCCACCAGTGAGTCGACAGGGGAATACACCTTC.

J is TRBJ2-7 and V is TRBV20-1; D call uncertain. The CDR3 totals 13 residues. CDR1 and CDR2 from the germline V gene are DFQATT and SNEGSKA (reference sequence). Trimming removed 3 bases from V and 0 bases from J, with 9 bases in between. Here the CDR3 DNA reads TGCAGTGCTAGTAACATCGTCTCCTACGAGCAGTACTTC. Protein: CSASNIVSYEQYF.

By its share, this clonotype is medium-sized. The rearrangement joins TRBV2 to TRBJ2-2; 11 bases match TRBD2. This CDR3 is 14 amino acids long. V lost 6 bases, J lost 8 bases, and 5 bases stayed unmatched. Germline lookup yields CDR1 SNHLY and CDR2 FYNNEI. Here the CDR3 DNA reads TGTGCCAGCAGCACTAGCGGGAGTGGTGGGGAGCTGTTTTTT. Protein product: CASSTSGSGGELFF.

The rearrangement joins TRBV7-2 to TRBJ2-5; D perhaps matches TRBD2 (5 bases). Germline lookup yields CDR1 SGHTA and CDR2 FQGNSA. V was clipped by 8 bases and J by 1 base, with 11 bases between them. The CDR3 is 13 amino acids. The CDR3 DNA is TGTGCCAGCCACCTAGCTCCCCAAGAGACCCAGTACTTC. It specifies CASHLAPQETQYF.

In its sample, this clonotype was seen many times. The genes are TRBV19 and TRBJ2-2; 9 bases agree with TRBD2. Trimming removed 5 bases from V and 4 bases from J; junction bases left unmatched: 8. The germline gives CDR1 LNHDA, CDR2 SQIVND (reference sequence). This CDR3 contains 16 residues. The CDR3 reads CASSRGSGRSTGELFF. CDR3 bases: TGTGCCAGTAGTCGGGGTAGCGGGAGAAGCACCGGGGAGCTGTTTTTT.

This clonotype was recorded at least ten times. The chain joins TRBV20-1 to TRBJ2-3, with 14 positions matching TRBD2. Unmatched junction bases numbered 7, after V lost 4 bases and J lost 4 bases. The CDR3 runs to 16 residues. CDR1 and CDR2 from the germline V gene are DFQATT and SNEGSKA (reference sequence). The CDR3 DNA reads TGCAGTGCTACCCCCGGACTAGCGGGAGGTCCAGATACGCAGTATTTT. Encoded protein: CSATPGLAGGPDTQYF.

The chain uses TRBV15 and TRBJ2-7, with 7 bases matching TRBD2. Germline V gene sequence: CDR1 LNHNV, CDR2 YYDKDF (reference sequence). The CDR3 is 13 amino acids. Trimming took 4 bases from V and 6 from J; bases not matched to a gene: 6. In DNA, the CDR3 is TGTGCCACCAGCACCGGGGGGATAGTCGAGCAGTACTTC. Encoded protein: CATSTGGIVEQYF.

This clonotype has more than one count but fewer than ten. This chain joins TRBV2 and TRBJ1-1; possible D gene TRBD1, 6 bases. V was pared by 4 bases and J by 1 base, with 10 bases between. The CDR3 totals 14 residues. Germline V gene sequence: CDR1 SNHLY, CDR2 FYNNEI. CDR3 DNA: TGTGCCAGCAGTGGACAGGCGACGAACACTGAAGCTTTCTTT. This sequence encodes CASSGQATNTEAFF.

This clonotype has at least ten counts. The J gene is TRBJ1-1, the V gene TRBV7-9, with 8 positions matching TRBD1. In germline, CDR1 is SEHNR, CDR2 FQNEAQ (reference sequence). CDR3 length: 14 residues. After removal of 1 base from V and 11 bases from J, the junction contained 9 bases not matched to a gene. CDR3 region: CASSLEVQGASAFF. The CDR3 bases are TGTGCCAGCAGCTTAGAAGTCCAGGGGGCTTCGGCTTTCTTT.

To note about this clonotype: One base away lies a much larger clone, so this may be a sequencing read error. The final CDR3 position lacks the conserved phenylalanine or tryptophan, pointing to a likely read error. The rearrangement uses TRBV5-1 and TRBJ2-1; the match to TRBD2 covers 8 bases. Germline CDR1 reads SGHRS; CDR2 reads YFSETQ. This CDR3 is built from 16 residues. V lost 2 bases and J lost 4; bases outside the gene matches: 8. The chain's CDR3 is CASSLQGTRDYNEQFS. CDR3 coding DNA: TGCGCCAGCAGCTTACAAGGGACTAGGGATTACAATGAGCAGTTCTCC.

The chain links TRBV10-3 to TRBJ1-1; weak D call: TRBD1 (5 bases). CDR1 is ENHRY and CDR2 is SYGVKD in the germline V gene. This CDR3 contains 13 residues. The V end lost 5 bases, the J end lost 6 bases, and 13 bases lay between the germline ends. CDR3 in amino acids: CAISWDPGPEAFF. In nucleotides, the CDR3 is TGTGCCATCAGTTGGGACCCGGGACCTGAAGCTTTCTTT.

This clonotype was seen ten or more times. The chain joins TRBV20-1 to TRBJ2-6; 7 bases agree with TRBD2. Losses at the gene ends were 5 bases for V and 1 base for J; bases not matched to a gene: 2. Germline V gene lookup returns CDR1 DFQATT and CDR2 SNEGSKA (reference sequence). The CDR3 loop spans 14 amino acids. The CDR3: CSADSGSGANVLTF. CDR3 in DNA: TGCAGTGCTGATAGCGGGTCTGGGGCCAACGTCCTGACTTTC.

This clonotype was seen repeatedly, ten times or more. The chain has TRBV6-1 and TRBJ1-2; unclear D gene. V lost 6 bases, J lost 0 bases, and 8 bases lay in between. This CDR3 is 13 amino acids long. Per the germline V gene, CDR1 is MNHNS and CDR2 is SASEGT. The CDR3 DNA sequence: TGTGCCAGCAGACGTACAGCTAACTATGGCTACACCTTC. As protein: CASRRTANYGYTF.

This clonotype was found a few times. The chain has TRBV3-1 and TRBJ2-2; 14 positions agree with TRBD2. V was pared by 4 bases and J by 6 bases, with 4 bases of the junction left unmatched. The V gene's germline CDR1 is LGHDT and CDR2 YNNKEL (reference sequence). CDR3 length equals 16 residues. The CDR3, as DNA: TGTGCCAGCAGCCCGGCGACTAGCGGGAGGGCCGGGGAGCTGTTTTTT. It translates to CASSPATSGRAGELFF.

This clonotype was counted at least ten times. The chain has TRBV30 and TRBJ1-4; D gene unclear. The CDR3 is made up of 11 amino acids. The germline CDR1 and CDR2 sequences are GTSNPN and SVGIG (reference sequence). Trimming took off 1 base at V and 6 bases at J, with 3 bases between the two ends. The CDR3 region has the DNA TGTGCCTGGAGTGATGATGAAAAACTGTTTTTT. Its protein is CAWSDDEKLFF.

This clonotype appeared many times. The chain combines TRBV12-3 or TRBV12-4 with TRBJ2-1; TRBD2 matches 9 bases. Trimming removed 5 bases from V and 8 bases from J; junction bases left unmatched: 10. The CDR3 consists of 15 residues. In nucleotides, the CDR3 is TGTGCCAGCAGTCGCCCCGGGACTAGCCGTGATGAGCAGTTCTTC. As protein: CASSRPGTSRDEQFF.

This clonotype turned up a few times. V gene TRBV25-1 combines with J gene TRBJ2-3; D is uncertain. Per the germline V gene, CDR1 is MGHDK and CDR2 is SYGVNS. The CDR3 sequence is 14 residues long. V was pared by 3 bases and J by 0 bases, with 7 bases between. The CDR3 spells CASSEASSTDTQYF. The CDR3 DNA follows: TGTGCCAGCAGTGAGGCCAGTAGCACAGATACGCAGTATTTT.

J is TRBJ2-1 and V is TRBV20-1; TRBD2 matches 12 bases. The length of the CDR3 is 12 residues. Germline V gene sequence: CDR1 DFQATT, CDR2 SNEGSKA (reference sequence). Trimming took 6 bases from V and 10 from J; bases not matched to a gene: 4. CDR3 sequence (DNA): TGCAGTGCGCTAGCGGGAGGGGGCGAGCAGTTCTTC. Protein sequence: CSALAGGGEQFF.

This chain uses TRBV15 with TRBJ2-7; the D is unclear. Trimming took 4 bases from V and 3 from J, leaving 10 bases between them. This CDR3 region has 13 residues. Looked up from germline, CDR1 is LNHNV and CDR2 is YYDKDF (reference sequence). The CDR3 nucleotides read TGTGCCACCAGCACTTACCGAGGCTACGAGCAGTACTTC. Translating it yields CATSTYRGYEQYF.

The rearrangement joins TRBV20-1 to TRBJ1-6; unclear D gene. This CDR3 region has 13 residues. Between the trimmed V and J ends, which lost 3 bases and 7 bases, there was a span of 10 bases. From germline, CDR1 is DFQATT and CDR2 SNEGSKA (reference sequence). The CDR3 loop is CSARIPTNSPLHF. The DNA of the CDR3 is TGCAGTGCTAGGATTCCGACGAATTCACCCCTCCACTTT.

This clonotype was seen only once. The chain employs TRBV12-3 or TRBV12-4 and TRBJ2-1, with a tentative D call TRBD1 (6 bases). Trimming took 3 bases from V and 2 from J, leaving 11 bases between them. The CDR3 consists of 15 residues. The CDR3 sequence: CASSFLGGAYNEQFF. The CDR3 DNA reads as TGTGCCAGCAGTTTCCTAGGGGGAGCCTACAATGAGCAGTTCTTC.

The gene calls are TRBV25-1 and TRBJ2-7; 9 bases line up with TRBD2. Per germline, CDR1 MGHDK and CDR2 SYGVNS. The CDR3 contains 16 residues. The trim removed 0 bases at V and 1 base at J, leaving 4 bases unmatched. CDR3 sequence: CASSEYGSGSSYEQYF. The DNA for the CDR3 is TGTGCCAGCAGTGAATACGGTAGCGGGAGTTCCTACGAGCAGTACTTC.

The chain has TRBV2 and TRBJ2-3; possible D gene TRBD2, 6 bases. The CDR3 runs to 14 residues. Trimming removed 8 bases from V and 2 bases from J, with 14 bases in between. Germline V gene data show CDR1 as SNHLY and CDR2 as FYNNEI. CDR3 residues: CASGPGLTTDTQYF. DNA for the CDR3: TGTGCCAGCGGGCCGGGACTGACCACAGATACGCAGTATTTT.

This clonotype was observed at least ten times. CDR3 DNA: TGTGCCAGCAGTTACTCGAACACGTTCTCCGGAAACACCATATATTTT. Amino acids: CASSYSNTFSGNTIYF. This rearrangement joins TRBV6-5 to TRBJ1-3, with D hard to call. With 0 bases removed from V and 4 bases from J, the gap between germline ends came to 13 bases. CDR1 and CDR2 (germline): MNHEY, SVGAGI. The CDR3 runs 16 residues.

At least ten counts were recorded for this clonotype. CDR3 DNA: TGTGCCAGCAGTTCTAGCGGGAGGGCCCCCTACGAGCAGTACTTC. Amino acid sequence: CASSSSGRAPYEQYF. V gene TRBV6-5 combines with J gene TRBJ2-7; 12 positions match TRBD2. Germline values: CDR1 MNHEY, CDR2 SVGAGI. Losses at the gene ends were 4 bases for V and 2 bases for J; bases not matched to a gene: 3. This CDR3 region has 15 residues.

The genes are TRBV10-3 and TRBJ2-7; 9 nucleotides align to TRBD2. In germline, CDR1 is ENHRY, CDR2 SYGVKD. With 10 bases clipped from V and 2 bases from J, the junction kept 6 bases outside the gene matches. The CDR3 runs to 13 residues. The DNA of the CDR3 is TGTGCCACCTCCCTAGCGGGGCCCTACGAGCAGTACTTC. It encodes CATSLAGPYEQYF.

This chain connects TRBV13 to TRBJ2-7; D is possibly TRBD2 (5 bases). The CDR3 spans 17 residues. V was shortened by 5 bases and J by 0 bases, with 20 bases between the two germline ends. Germline V gene sequence: CDR1 PRHDT, CDR2 FYEKMQ (reference sequence). In DNA form, the CDR3 reads TGTGCCAGCAGCCCCCAGCAGCCCGGGATCACCTCCTACGAGCAGTACTTC. Protein: CASSPQQPGITSYEQYF. Full variable domain (missing parts from reference TRBV13 and TRBJ2-7): AAGVIQSPRHLIKEKRETATLKCYPIPRHDTVYWYQQGPGQDPQFLISFYEKMQSDKGSIPDRFSAQQFSDYHSELNMSSLELGDSALYFCASSPQQPGITSYEQYFGPGTRLTVT.